What follows is one TCR beta chain and its context. Its specificity is unknown. The CDR3 extends over 13 amino acids. The germline V gene encodes CDR1 SGDLS and CDR2 YYNGEE. Trimming stripped 0 bases from V and 6 bases from J, with 9 bases between. PCR was performed using 60 Vbeta and 13 Jbeta primers. Assay used: immunoSEQ multiplex PCR; TCRdb lists only in-frame clones, some missing. The table records 95,000 to 100,000 clones, less than 85% of them present only once. This sample is drawn from a study of cytomegalovirus exposure and HLA in healthy donors. Study-wide points: Among TCR beta chains, those listed as cytomegalovirus-associated numbered about 160. Earlier analysis yielded a pattern in which most TCR beta V segments were productive about 87% or about 30% of the time.

All donors participated as healthy donors of bone marrow. This TCR was recovered from a male donor in good health and CMV-seronegative. The specimen was PBMCs. The chain links TRBV9 to TRBJ1-1; D is ambiguous. The CDR3 bases are TGTGCCAGCAGCGTAGGCGGGTTCGCTGAAGCTTTCTTT. Protein product: CASSVGGFAEAFF.